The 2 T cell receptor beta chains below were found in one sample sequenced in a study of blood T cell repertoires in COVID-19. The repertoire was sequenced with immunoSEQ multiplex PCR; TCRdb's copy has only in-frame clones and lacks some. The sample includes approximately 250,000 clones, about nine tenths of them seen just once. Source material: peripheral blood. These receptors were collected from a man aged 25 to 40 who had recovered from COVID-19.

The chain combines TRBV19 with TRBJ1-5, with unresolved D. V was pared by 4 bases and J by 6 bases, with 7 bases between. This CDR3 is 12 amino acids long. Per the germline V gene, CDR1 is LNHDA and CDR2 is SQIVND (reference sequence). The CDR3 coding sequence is TGTGCCAGTAGTAGCGGGGTTCAGCCCCAGCATTTT. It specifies CASSSGVQPQHF.

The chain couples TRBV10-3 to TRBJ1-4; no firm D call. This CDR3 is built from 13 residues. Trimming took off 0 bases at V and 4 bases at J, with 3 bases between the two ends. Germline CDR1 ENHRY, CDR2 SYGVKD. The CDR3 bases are TGTGCCATCAGTGAGTCTCTTAATGAAAAACTGTTTTTT. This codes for CAISESLNEKLFF.